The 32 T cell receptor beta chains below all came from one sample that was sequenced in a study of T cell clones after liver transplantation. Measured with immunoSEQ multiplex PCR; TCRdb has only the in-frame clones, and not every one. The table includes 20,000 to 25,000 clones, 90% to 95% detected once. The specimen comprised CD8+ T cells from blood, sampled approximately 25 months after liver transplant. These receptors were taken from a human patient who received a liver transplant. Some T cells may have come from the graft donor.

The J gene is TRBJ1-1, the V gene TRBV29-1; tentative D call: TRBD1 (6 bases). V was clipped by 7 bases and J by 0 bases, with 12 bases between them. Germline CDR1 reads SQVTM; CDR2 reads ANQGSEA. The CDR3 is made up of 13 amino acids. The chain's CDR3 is CSADGGLNTEAFF. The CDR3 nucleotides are TGCAGCGCTGATGGGGGCTTGAACACTGAAGCTTTCTTT.

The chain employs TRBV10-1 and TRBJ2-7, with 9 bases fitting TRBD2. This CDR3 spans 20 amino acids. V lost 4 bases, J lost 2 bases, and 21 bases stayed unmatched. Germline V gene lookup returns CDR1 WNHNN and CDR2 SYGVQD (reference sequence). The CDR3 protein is CASSGRKRQVLAGLTYEQYF. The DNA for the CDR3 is TGCGCCAGCAGTGGACGAAAACGACAGGTTCTAGCGGGACTAACCTACGAGCAGTACTTC.

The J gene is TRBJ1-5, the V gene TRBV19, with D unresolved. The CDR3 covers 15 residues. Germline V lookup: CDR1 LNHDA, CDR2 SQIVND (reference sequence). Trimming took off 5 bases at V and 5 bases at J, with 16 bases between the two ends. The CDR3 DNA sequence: TGTGCCAGTAGTCCCGGAGTCCTAAGCGATCAGCCCCAGCATTTT. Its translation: CASSPGVLSDQPQHF.

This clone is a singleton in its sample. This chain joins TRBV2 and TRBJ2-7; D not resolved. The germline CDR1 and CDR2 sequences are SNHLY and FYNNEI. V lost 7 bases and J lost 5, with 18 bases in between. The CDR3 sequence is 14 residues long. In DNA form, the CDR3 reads TGTGCCAGCACCACTTTTTTGTTTAGCCACGAGCAGTACTTC. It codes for CASTTFLFSHEQYF.

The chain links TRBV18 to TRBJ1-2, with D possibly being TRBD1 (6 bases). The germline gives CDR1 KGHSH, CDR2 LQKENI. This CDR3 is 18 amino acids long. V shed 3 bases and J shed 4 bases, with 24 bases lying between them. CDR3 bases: TGTGCCAGCTCACCCGCCTCGATTGTGGGGGCTAACCTCTATGGCTACACCTTC. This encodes CASSPASIVGANLYGYTF.

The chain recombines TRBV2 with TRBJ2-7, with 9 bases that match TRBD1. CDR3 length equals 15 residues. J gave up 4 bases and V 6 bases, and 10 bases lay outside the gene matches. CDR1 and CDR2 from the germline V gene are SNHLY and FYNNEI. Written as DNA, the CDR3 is TGTGCCAGCAGGGGAGGGTCGGGACAGGGTTACGAGCAGTACTTC. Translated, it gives CASRGGSGQGYEQYF. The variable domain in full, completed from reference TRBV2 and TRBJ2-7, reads EPEVTQTPSHQVTQMGQEVILRCVPISNHLYFYWYRQILGQKVEFLVSFYNNEISEKSEIFDDQFSVERPDGSNFTLKIRSTKLEDSAMYFCASRGGSGQGYEQYFGPGTRLTVT.

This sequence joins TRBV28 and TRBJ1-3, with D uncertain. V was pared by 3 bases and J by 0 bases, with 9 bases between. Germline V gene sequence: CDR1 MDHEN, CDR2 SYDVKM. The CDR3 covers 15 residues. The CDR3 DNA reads TGTGCCAGCAGTTTGAACCCGGACTCTGGAAACACCATATATTTT. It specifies CASSLNPDSGNTIYF.

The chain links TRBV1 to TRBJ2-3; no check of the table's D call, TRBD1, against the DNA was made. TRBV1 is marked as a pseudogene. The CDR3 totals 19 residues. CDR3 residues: CTSSQRHLQERSSTDTQYF. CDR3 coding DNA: TGCACCAGCAGCCAACGCCACTTACAGGAGCGCTCTAGCACAGATACGCAGTATTTT.

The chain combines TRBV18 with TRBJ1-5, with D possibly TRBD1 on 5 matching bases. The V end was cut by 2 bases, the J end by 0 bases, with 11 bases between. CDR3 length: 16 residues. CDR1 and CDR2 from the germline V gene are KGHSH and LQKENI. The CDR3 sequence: CASSPRTSRSNQPQHF. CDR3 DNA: TGTGCCAGCTCACCAAGGACAAGCCGTAGCAATCAGCCCCAGCATTTT.

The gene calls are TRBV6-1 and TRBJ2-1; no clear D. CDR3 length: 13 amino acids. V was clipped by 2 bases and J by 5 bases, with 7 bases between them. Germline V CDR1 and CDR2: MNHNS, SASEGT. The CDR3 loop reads CASSELGDNEQFF. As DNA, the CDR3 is TGTGCCAGCAGTGAACTTGGAGACAATGAGCAGTTCTTC.

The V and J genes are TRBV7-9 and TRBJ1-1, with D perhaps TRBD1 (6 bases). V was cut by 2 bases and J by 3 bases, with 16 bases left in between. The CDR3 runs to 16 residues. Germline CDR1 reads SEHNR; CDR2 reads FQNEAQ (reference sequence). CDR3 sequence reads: CASSLIPGQGYTEAFF. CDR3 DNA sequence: TGTGCCAGCAGCTTAATTCCAGGTCAGGGGTACACTGAAGCTTTCTTT.

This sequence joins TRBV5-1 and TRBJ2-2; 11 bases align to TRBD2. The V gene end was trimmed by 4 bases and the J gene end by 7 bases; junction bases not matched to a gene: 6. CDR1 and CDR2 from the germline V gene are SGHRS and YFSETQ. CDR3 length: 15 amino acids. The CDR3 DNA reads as TGCGCCAGCAGCATACTAGCGGGAGACAGCGGGGAGCTGTTTTTT. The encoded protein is CASSILAGDSGELFF.

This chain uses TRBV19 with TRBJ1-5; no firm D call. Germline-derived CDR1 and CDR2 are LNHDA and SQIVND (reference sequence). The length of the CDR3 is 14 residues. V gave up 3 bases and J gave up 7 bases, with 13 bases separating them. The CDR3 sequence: CASSIAWGLQPQHF. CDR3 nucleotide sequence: TGTGCCAGTAGTATTGCTTGGGGTTTGCAGCCCCAGCATTTT.

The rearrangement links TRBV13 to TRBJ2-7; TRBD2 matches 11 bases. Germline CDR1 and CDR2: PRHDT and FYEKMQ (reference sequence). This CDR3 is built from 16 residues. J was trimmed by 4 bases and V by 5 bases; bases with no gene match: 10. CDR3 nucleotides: TGTGCCAGCAGCCCCCGCACTAGCGGGAGTTCGTACGAGCAGTACTTC. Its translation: CASSPRTSGSSYEQYF.

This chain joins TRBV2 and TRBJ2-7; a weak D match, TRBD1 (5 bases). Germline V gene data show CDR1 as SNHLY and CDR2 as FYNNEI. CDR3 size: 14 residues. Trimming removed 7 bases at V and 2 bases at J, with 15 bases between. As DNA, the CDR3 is TGTGCCAGCATAGCACAGGATAGGACCTACGAGCAGTACTTC. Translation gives CASIAQDRTYEQYF.

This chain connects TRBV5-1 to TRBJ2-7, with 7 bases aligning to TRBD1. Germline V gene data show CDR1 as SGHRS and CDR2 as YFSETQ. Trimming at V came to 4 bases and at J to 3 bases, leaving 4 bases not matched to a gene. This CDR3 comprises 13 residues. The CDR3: CASSAGTVYEQYF. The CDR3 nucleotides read TGCGCCAGCAGCGCCGGGACAGTCTACGAGCAGTACTTC.

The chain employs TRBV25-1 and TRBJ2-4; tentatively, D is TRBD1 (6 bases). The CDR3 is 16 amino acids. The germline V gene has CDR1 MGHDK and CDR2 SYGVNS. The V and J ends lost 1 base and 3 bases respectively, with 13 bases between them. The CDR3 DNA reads TGTGCCAGCAGTGAATGGACAGAGCTGGGCAAAAACATTCAGTACTTC. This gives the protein CASSEWTELGKNIQYF.

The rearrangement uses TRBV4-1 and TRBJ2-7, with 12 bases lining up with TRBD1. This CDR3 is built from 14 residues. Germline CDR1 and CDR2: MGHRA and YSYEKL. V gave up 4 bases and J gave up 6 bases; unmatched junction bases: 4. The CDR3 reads CASSPGQGALEQYF. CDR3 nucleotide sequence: TGCGCCAGCAGCCCGGGACAGGGGGCACTCGAGCAGTACTTC.

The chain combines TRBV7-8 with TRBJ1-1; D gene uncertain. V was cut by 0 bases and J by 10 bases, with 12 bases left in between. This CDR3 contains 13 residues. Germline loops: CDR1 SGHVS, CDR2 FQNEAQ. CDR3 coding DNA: TGTGCCAGCAGCTTAGCCGGCGATAGGGCAGCTTTCTTT. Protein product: CASSLAGDRAAFF.

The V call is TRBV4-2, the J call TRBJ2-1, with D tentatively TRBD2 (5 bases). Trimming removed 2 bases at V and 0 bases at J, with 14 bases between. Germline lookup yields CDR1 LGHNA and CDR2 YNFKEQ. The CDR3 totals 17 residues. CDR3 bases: TGTGCCAGCAGCCAATCTAGCAGCTTTAGCTCCTACAATGAGCAGTTCTTC. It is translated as CASSQSSSFSSYNEQFF.

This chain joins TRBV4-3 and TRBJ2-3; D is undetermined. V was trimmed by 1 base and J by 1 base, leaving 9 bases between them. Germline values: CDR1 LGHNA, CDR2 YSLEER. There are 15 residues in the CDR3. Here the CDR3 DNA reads TGCGCCAGCAGCCAAGCGGCAGGCCGCACAGATACGCAGTATTTT. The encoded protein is CASSQAAGRTDTQYF.

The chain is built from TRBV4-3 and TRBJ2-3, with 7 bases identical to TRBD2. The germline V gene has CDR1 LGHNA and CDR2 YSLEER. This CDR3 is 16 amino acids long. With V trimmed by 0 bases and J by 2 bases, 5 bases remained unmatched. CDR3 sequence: CASSQDSAGATDTQYF. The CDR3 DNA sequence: TGCGCCAGCAGCCAAGATTCGGCGGGAGCCACAGATACGCAGTATTTT.

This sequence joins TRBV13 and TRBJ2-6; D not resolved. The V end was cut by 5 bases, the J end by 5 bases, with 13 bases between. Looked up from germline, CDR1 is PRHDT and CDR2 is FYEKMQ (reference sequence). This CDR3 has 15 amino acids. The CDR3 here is CASSLMGLRANVLTF. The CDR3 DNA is TGTGCCAGCAGCCTTATGGGCCTTCGGGCCAACGTCCTGACTTTC.

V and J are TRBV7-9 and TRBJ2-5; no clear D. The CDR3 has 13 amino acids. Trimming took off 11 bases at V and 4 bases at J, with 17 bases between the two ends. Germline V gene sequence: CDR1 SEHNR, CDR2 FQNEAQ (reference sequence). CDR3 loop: CAEQRERGETQYF. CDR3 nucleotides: TGTGCCGAACAAAGGGAACGAGGAGAGACCCAGTACTTC.

The CDR3 DNA reads as TGTGCCAGCAGCTTTTTCGCCTACGAGCAGTACTTC. Translating it yields CASSFFAYEQYF. The chain recombines TRBV11-2 with TRBJ2-7, with D uncertain. Germline CDR1 reads SGHAT; CDR2 reads FQNNGV. V was cut by 3 bases and J by 2 bases, with 5 bases left in between. This CDR3 contains 12 residues.

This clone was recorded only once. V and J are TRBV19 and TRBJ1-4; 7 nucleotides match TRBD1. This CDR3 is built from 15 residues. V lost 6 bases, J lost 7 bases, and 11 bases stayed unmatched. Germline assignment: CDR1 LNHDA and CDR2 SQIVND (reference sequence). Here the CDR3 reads CASRNNRGLVEKLFF. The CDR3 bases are TGTGCCAGTAGGAATAACAGGGGTTTGGTTGAAAAACTGTTTTTT.

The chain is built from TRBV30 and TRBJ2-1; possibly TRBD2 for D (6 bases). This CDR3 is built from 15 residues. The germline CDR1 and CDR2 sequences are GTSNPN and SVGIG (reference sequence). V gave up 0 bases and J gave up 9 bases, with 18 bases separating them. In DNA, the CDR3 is TGTGCCTGGAGTGTAGAAATAGCGGATCTGGGTGAGCAGTTCTTC. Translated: CAWSVEIADLGEQFF.

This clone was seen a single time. CDR3 loop: CASSSPGLAGSGEQFF. Here the CDR3 DNA reads TGTGCCAGCAGCTCCCCGGGACTAGCGGGATCGGGTGAGCAGTTCTTC. The V call is TRBV5-4, the J call TRBJ2-1; 13 bases are shared with TRBD2. This CDR3 has 16 residues. Germline assignment: CDR1 SGHNT and CDR2 YYREEE (reference sequence). Trimming cost V 3 bases and J 9 bases; bases outside gene matches: 9.

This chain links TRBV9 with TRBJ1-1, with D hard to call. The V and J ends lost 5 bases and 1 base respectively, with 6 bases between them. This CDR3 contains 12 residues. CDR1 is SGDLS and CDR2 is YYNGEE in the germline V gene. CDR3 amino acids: CASSRGNTEAFF. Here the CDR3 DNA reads TGTGCCAGCAGTAGAGGGAACACTGAAGCTTTCTTT. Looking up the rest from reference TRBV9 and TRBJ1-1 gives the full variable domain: DSGVTQTPKHLITATGQRVTLRCSPRSGDLSVYWYQQSLDQGLQFLIQYYNGEERAKGNILERFSAQQFPDLHSELNLSSLELGDSALYFCASSRGNTEAFFGQGTRLTVV.

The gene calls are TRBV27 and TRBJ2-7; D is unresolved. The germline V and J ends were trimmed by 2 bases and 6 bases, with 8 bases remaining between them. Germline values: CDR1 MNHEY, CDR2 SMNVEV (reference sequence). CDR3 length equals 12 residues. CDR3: CASSLTGGEQYF. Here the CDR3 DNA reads TGTGCCAGCAGTTTAACGGGTGGCGAGCAGTACTTC.

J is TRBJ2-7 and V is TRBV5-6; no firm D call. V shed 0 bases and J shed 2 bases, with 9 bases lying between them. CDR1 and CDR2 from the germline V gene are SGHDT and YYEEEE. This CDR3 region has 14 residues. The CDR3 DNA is TGTGCCAGCAGCTTGGCCGACACTCCCTACGAGCAGTACTTC. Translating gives CASSLADTPYEQYF.

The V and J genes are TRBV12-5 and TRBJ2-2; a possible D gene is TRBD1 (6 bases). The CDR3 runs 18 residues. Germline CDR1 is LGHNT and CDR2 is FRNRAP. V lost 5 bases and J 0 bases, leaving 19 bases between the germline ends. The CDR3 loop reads CASGPGSTGSPNTGELFF. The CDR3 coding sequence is TGTGCTAGTGGTCCAGGCTCGACAGGTTCCCCGAACACCGGGGAGCTGTTTTTT.